The 10 T cell receptor beta chains reported below all come from one sample, sequenced in a study of response to subunit inactivated influenza vaccine. Each CDR3 protein is one row after TCRdb ran MiXCR on the RT-PCR reads. Of more than 600,000 distinct CDR3 sequences listed, less than 20% were seen once; the top ten hold approximately 11%. This specimen was PBMCs from blood, taken 4 to 6 days after vaccination. Receptors were obtained from a man in his forties or fifties who received an inactivated influenza vaccine.

V is TRBV4-2 and J is TRBJ2-7, with TRBD1 matching over 9 bases. J lost 3 bases, V lost 0 bases, and 3 bases had no gene match. Per germline, CDR1 LGHNA and CDR2 YNFKEQ. The CDR3 spans 15 residues. The CDR3 nucleotides read TGTGCCAGCAGCCAAGATTGGGGACAGGGCTACGAGCAGTACTTC. Translated, it gives CASSQDWGQGYEQYF.

This clonotype was counted at least ten times. This sequence joins TRBV29-1 and TRBJ2-5, with D perhaps TRBD1 (5 bases). Trimming stripped 6 bases from V and 5 bases from J, with 13 bases between. CDR1 and CDR2 from the germline V gene are SQVTM and ANQGSEA. The CDR3 length is 12 residues. Here the CDR3 reads CSVKTDSETQYF. DNA for the CDR3: TGCAGCGTAAAGACAGATTCGGAGACCCAGTACTTC.

This clonotype was detected a few times. The chain combines TRBV29-1 with TRBJ2-1; the D gene could be TRBD1 or TRBD2 (5 bases each). The CDR3 has 15 amino acids. The V gene's germline CDR1 is SQVTM and CDR2 ANQGSEA. V gave up 8 bases and J gave up 3 bases, with 20 bases separating them. The CDR3 loop reads CSSSPEGPHYNEQFF. DNA for the CDR3: TGCAGCTCATCCCCCGAGGGACCCCACTACAATGAGCAGTTCTTC.

This sequence joins TRBV28 and TRBJ2-3, with D possibly matching TRBD2 (6 bases). Germline V gene lookup returns CDR1 MDHEN and CDR2 SYDVKM. Trimming pared 11 bases from V and 2 bases from J, leaving 20 bases between. The CDR3 is 15 residues long. CDR3 amino acids: CASDALADITDTQYF. CDR3 nucleotide sequence: TGTGCCTCTGACGCACTAGCAGATATCACAGATACGCAGTATTTT.

The table lists this clonotype with a few counts. The chain combines TRBV20-1 with TRBJ1-5; possible D gene TRBD1, 5 bases. The CDR3 extends over 12 amino acids. Germline V gene lookup returns CDR1 DFQATT and CDR2 SNEGSKA (reference sequence). Trimming pared 5 bases from V and 9 bases from J, leaving 14 bases between. The CDR3 protein is CSAWGAFGPQHF. The CDR3 nucleotides read TGCAGTGCTTGGGGCGCTTTTGGGCCCCAGCATTTT.

The chain has TRBV4-3 and TRBJ2-7, with D hard to call. With 2 bases removed from V and 6 bases from J, the gap between germline ends came to 17 bases. The CDR3 has 15 residues. Germline V gene data show CDR1 as LGHNA and CDR2 as YSLEER. CDR3 residues: CASSQWNTLSSEQYF. The CDR3 DNA reads as TGCGCCAGCAGCCAATGGAACACCTTGAGCTCCGAGCAGTACTTC.

The rearrangement links TRBV5-1 to TRBJ2-2; TRBD1 agrees at 9 bases. The CDR3 is 17 amino acids. Germline V CDR1 and CDR2: SGHRS, YFSETQ. The trim removed 5 bases at V and 4 bases at J, leaving 12 bases unmatched. The CDR3 bases are TGCGCCAGCAGTTTTGACACGGACAGGGGAGGCACCGGGGAGCTGTTTTTT. Its protein product is CASSFDTDRGGTGELFF.

V usage is TRBV18 and J usage is TRBJ2-1; TRBD1 might be the D (5 bases). Germline-derived CDR1 and CDR2 are KGHSH and LQKENI. The CDR3 is 14 amino acids. The V end lost 0 bases, the J end lost 9 bases, and 12 bases lay between the germline ends. The CDR3 nucleotides are TGTGCCAGCTCACCACCGGCCAGGGTGAGTGAGCAGTTCTTC. Protein: CASSPPARVSEQFF.

This clonotype was recorded many times. V usage is TRBV5-1 and J usage is TRBJ1-1, with TRBD1 matching over 7 bases. The CDR3 consists of 15 residues. After removal of 4 bases from V and 2 bases from J, the junction contained 8 bases not matched to a gene. Germline V CDR1 and CDR2: SGHRS, YFSETQ. In nucleotides, the CDR3 is TGCGCCAGCAGCAGGTTACAGGGGCCAAACACTGAAGCTTTCTTT. Translation: CASSRLQGPNTEAFF.

This rearrangement joins TRBV3-1 to TRBJ2-7; 12 bases agree with TRBD1. Germline V gives CDR1 LGHDT, CDR2 YNNKEL (reference sequence). The CDR3 sequence is 14 residues long. J gave up 6 bases and V 5 bases, and 5 bases lay outside the gene matches. CDR3 sequence reads: CASSAGQGASEQYF. As DNA, the CDR3 is TGTGCCAGCAGCGCGGGACAGGGGGCGAGCGAGCAGTACTTC.